This TCR beta chain was recorded in a study of T cell responses to AZD1222 COVID-19 vaccine. Study background: Pooled together were second doses at about 4 or about 12 weeks.

This CDR3 has 16 residues. Germline V gene data show CDR1 as SGHTA and CDR2 as FQGTGA. V was shortened by 1 base and J by 0 bases, with 10 bases between the two germline ends. Note on this clone: Its antigen remains unidentified.

Sequenced by immunoSEQ multiplex PCR; TCRdb stores in-frame clones only, minus some. The sample contains roughly 120,000 clones, 85% to 95% of which appear only once. Overall study results and limits: It should be noted that donors were predominantly white British and more often female, and clonal diversity was possibly underestimated.

V usage is TRBV7-3 and J usage is TRBJ2-1, with D unresolved. Sequences were derived from peripheral blood, sampled on day 0 of AZD1222 vaccination. This clonotype was sampled from an adult in good health. The CDR3 sequence: CASSLSSRSSYNEQFF. DNA of the CDR3: TGTGCCAGCAGCTTAAGCAGTAGGAGCTCCTACAATGAGCAGTTCTTC.